This T cell receptor beta chain was retrieved from a study of cytomegalovirus exposure and HLA in healthy donors. Overall study findings and caveats: In a later analysis, at a false discovery rate of 0.05, roughly 17,000 TCR beta sequences were associated with HLA alleles. The study reported that TCR beta sequences accurately predicted HLA-A and HLA-B alleles in most subjects.

As concerns this clone: Its cognate antigen is unknown.

With 4 bases clipped from V and 3 bases from J, the junction kept 12 bases outside the gene matches. The CDR3 totals 16 residues. Germline V CDR1 and CDR2: MGHDK, SYGVNS. Vbeta (60) and Jbeta (13) primers were used in the PCR. Sequenced by immunoSEQ multiplex PCR; TCRdb stores in-frame clones only, minus some. The sample lists over 130,000 clones, around 78% occurring once. Sequencing was carried out using PBMCs. The chain carries TRBV25-1 and TRBJ2-7; 7 nucleotides line up with TRBD2. This receptor was obtained from a woman aged 40 to 50 in good health and CMV-seropositive. The CDR3 protein is CASSASGSGADYEQYF. CDR3 DNA sequence: TGTGCCAGCAGTGCCTCGGGGAGCGGGGCGGACTACGAGCAGTACTTC.